This TCR beta chain was recovered during a study of blood T cell repertoires in COVID-19. In the study overall: T cells, B-cell-depleted T cells, or PBMCs supplied cDNA or gDNA.

Original analysis: The authors estimated nucleated cell counts from reference gene primer amplification. Profiled with immunoSEQ multiplex PCR; TCRdb holds only in-frame clones, not every one. V and J calls and clone size are those listed in that table; D and trimming were worked out from the DNA. Here the sample spans roughly 70,000 clones, around 88% being singletons. A Seattle source enrolled patients during active infection and followed them longitudinally. Trimming pared 3 bases from V and 1 base from J, leaving 9 bases between. The germline CDR1 and CDR2 sequences are SGHKS and YYEKEE (reference sequence). CDR3 length equals 14 residues.

This receptor was identified in a man aged 80 or over with COVID-19, enrolled during active disease. Specimen: peripheral blood. The genes are TRBV5-5 and TRBJ2-3; possible D gene TRBD2, 5 bases. The chain's CDR3 is CASSSLGGTDTQYF. CDR3 sequence (DNA): TGTGCCAGCAGCTCACTCGGGGGCACAGATACGCAGTATTTT.